These T cell receptor beta chains were read from a single sample in a study of T cell responses to AZD1222 COVID-19 vaccine. Repertoires were generated with immunoSEQ multiplex PCR, while TCRdb's copy carries only in-frame clones and drops some. The table has about 190,000 clones, around 86% seen once. The material was peripheral blood, obtained on day 0 of MenACWY control vaccination. The source is an adult in good health. Both conserved end residues are part of each CDR3. Each record gives: D gene, clone size, J gene, V gene, CDR3 protein, CDR3 DNA. The D gene is left open where the match is weak. Some rows mark clone size as missing; the rest say once, few, many or name a class of expanded clone.

>-|few|TRBJ1-3|TRBV4-3
CASSQGPSRVTGTIYF
TGCGCCAGCAGCCAAGGACCAAGCAGGGTAACAGGCACCATATATTTT
>-|-|TRBJ2-7|TRBV2
CASSVIITYEQYF
TGTGCCAGCAGTGTGATAATTACTTACGAGCAGTACTTC
>-|-|TRBJ2-1|TRBV19
CASRGGLGDNEQFF
TGTGCCAGTAGGGGAGGTCTGGGGGACAATGAGCAGTTCTTC
>-|few|TRBJ1-1|TRBV9
CASSLTGFTNTEAFF
TGTGCCAGCAGCTTAACAGGGTTTACGAACACTGAAGCTTTCTTT
>-|-|TRBJ1-2|TRBV6-4
CASSDSWLSYGYTF
TGTGCCAGCAGTGACTCGTGGTTATCCTATGGCTACACCTTC
>-|-|TRBJ1-1|TRBV20-1
CSASVVNTEAFF
TGCAGTGCTAGTGTCGTGAACACTGAAGCTTTCTTT
>-|-|TRBJ1-2|TRBV6-5
CASSYSGREPVYGYTF
TGTGCCAGCAGTTACTCGGGCAGGGAGCCAGTCTATGGCTACACCTTC
>TRBD1|-|TRBJ1-5|TRBV28
CASSFMGQGAPQPQHF
TGTGCCAGCAGTTTCATGGGACAGGGGGCCCCACAGCCCCAGCATTTT
>-|-|TRBJ1-1|TRBV9
CASSEGVATEAFF
TGTGCCAGCAGTGAGGGGGTGGCCACTGAAGCTTTCTTT
>-|-|TRBJ2-7|TRBV5-1
CASSLGGQPNSYEQYF
TGCGCCAGCAGCTTGGGAGGACAGCCAAACTCCTACGAGCAGTACTTC
>-|-|TRBJ2-1|TRBV30
CAWSVTLYEQFF
TGTGCCTGGAGTGTAACACTGTATGAGCAGTTCTTC
>-|-|TRBJ1-2|TRBV19
CASGPRYTF
TGTGCCAGTGGCCCGAGGTACACCTTC
>-|-|TRBJ1-4|TRBV15
CATSRDRQGTGEKLFF
TGTGCCACCAGCAGAGATCGTCAGGGGACCGGTGAAAAACTGTTTTTT
>-|-|TRBJ1-3|TRBV3-1/TRBV3-2
CASSQDTASSGNTIYF
TGTGCCAGCAGCCAAGACACCGCCAGCTCTGGAAACACCATATATTTT
>-|-|TRBJ2-2|TRBV14
CASSQDLGEANTGELFF
TGTGCCAGCAGCCAAGATCTCGGGGAGGCGAACACCGGGGAGCTGTTTTTT
>-|-|TRBJ2-1|TRBV7-7
CASSLDSYNEQFF
TGTGCCAGCAGCTTAGACAGCTACAATGAGCAGTTCTTC
>-|-|TRBJ1-3|TRBV28
CASSPGAAGNTIYF
TGTGCCAGCAGTCCAGGGGCTGCCGGAAACACCATATATTTT
>-|-|TRBJ1-3|TRBV7-9
CASSLGELSGNTIYF
TGTGCCAGCAGCTTAGGGGAACTCTCTGGAAACACCATATATTTT
>TRBD1|-|TRBJ2-5|TRBV9
CASSLDSGGRETQYF
TGTGCCAGCAGCCTAGACTCAGGGGGTAGGGAGACCCAGTACTTC
>-|-|TRBJ2-7|TRBV7-2
CASSLAQGSEQYF
TGTGCCAGCAGCTTAGCGCAGGGATCCGAGCAGTACTTC
>TRBD1|-|TRBJ1-3|TRBV28
CASSFLTGRSGNTIYF
TGTGCCAGCAGTTTCCTGACAGGGCGCTCTGGAAACACCATATATTTT
>TRBD1|-|TRBJ2-2|TRBV6-5
CASSNRGTGELFF
TGTGCCAGCAGTAACAGGGGTACCGGGGAGCTGTTTTTT
>-|once|TRBJ2-7|TRBV28
CASSQSDGYEQYF
TGTGCCAGCAGTCAAAGCGACGGTTACGAGCAGTACTTC
>-|-|TRBJ2-7|TRBV28
CASSPTRGMYEQYF
TGTGCCAGCAGTCCCACTCGGGGGATGTACGAGCAGTACTTC
>TRBD2|-|TRBJ2-4|TRBV6-2/TRBV6-3
CASSTGGSKNIQYF
TGTGCCAGCAGCACCGGGGGGTCCAAAAACATTCAGTACTTC
>-|-|TRBJ2-7|TRBV11-3
CASSLGDSEQYF
TGTGCCAGCAGCTTAGGGGATTCGGAGCAGTACTTC
>-|-|TRBJ1-2|TRBV2
CASRVSSGNYGYTF
TGTGCCAGCAGAGTCAGTTCGGGGAACTATGGCTACACCTTC
>-|-|TRBJ2-3|TRBV18
CASSPMGDTQYF
TGTGCCAGCTCACCAATGGGGGACACGCAGTATTTT
>-|-|TRBJ1-2|TRBV5-6
CASSPLKVNYGYTF
TGTGCCAGCAGCCCGTTAAAGGTTAACTATGGCTACACCTTC
>TRBD1|-|TRBJ2-7|TRBV30
CAWSARDRVTYEQYF
TGTGCCTGGAGCGCCCGGGACAGGGTGACCTACGAGCAGTACTTC
>TRBD1|-|TRBJ2-7|TRBV6-5
CASRNRGPSYEQYF
TGTGCCAGCAGAAACAGGGGCCCTTCCTACGAGCAGTACTTC
>TRBD1|-|TRBJ1-1|TRBV7-3
CASSLRGGQGRGNTEAFF
TGTGCCAGCAGCTTAAGGGGCGGACAGGGGAGAGGCAACACTGAAGCTTTCTTT
>-|-|TRBJ2-7|TRBV5-1
CASSLGGRASSYEQYF
TGCGCCAGCAGCTTGGGTGGACGGGCATCTTCCTACGAGCAGTACTTC
>-|-|TRBJ1-2|TRBV7-2
CASSLVNSGSFGYTF
TGTGCCAGCAGCTTAGTAAACTCTGGCAGCTTTGGCTACACCTTC
>-|-|TRBJ1-5|TRBV19
CASSIEGSPQAQHF
TGTGCCAGCAGTATAGAGGGCAGCCCCCAGGCCCAGCATTTT
>-|-|TRBJ2-7|TRBV6-5
CASRGMGRGYEQYF
TGTGCCAGCCGGGGTATGGGCAGGGGCTACGAGCAGTACTTC
>-|-|TRBJ2-7|TRBV4-2
CASSQEDSKTYEQYF
TGTGCCAGCAGCCAAGAAGACTCTAAGACCTACGAGCAGTACTTC
>-|once|TRBJ2-7|TRBV10-3
CAIAPGVSYEQYF
TGTGCCATCGCCCCGGGGGTCTCCTACGAGCAGTACTTC
>-|-|TRBJ2-7|TRBV28
CASSSPGRGDEQYF
TGTGCCAGCAGCTCCCCTGGCAGGGGGGACGAGCAGTACTTC
>-|-|TRBJ2-7|TRBV7-9
CASSFESREQYF
TGTGCCAGCAGCTTCGAGAGTCGCGAGCAGTACTTC
>-|-|TRBJ1-2|TRBV6-5
CASSYQGGGNYGYTF
TGTGCCAGCAGTTACCAGGGAGGGGGGAACTATGGCTACACCTTC
>TRBD2|-|TRBJ2-7|TRBV3-1/TRBV3-2
CASSPTSGSFSYEQYF
TGTGCCAGCAGTCCAACTAGCGGGAGTTTTTCCTACGAGCAGTACTTC
>TRBD1|-|TRBJ2-1|TRBV28
CASSLRTGRSNEQFF
TGTGCCAGCAGTTTAAGGACAGGGCGGTCCAATGAGCAGTTCTTC
>-|-|TRBJ1-1|TRBV5-1
CASSLGPGNTEAFF
TGCGCCAGCAGCCTAGGACCAGGGAACACTGAAGCTTTCTTT
>-|-|TRBJ2-7|TRBV6-6
CASSYTRTSYEQYF
TGTGCCAGCAGTTATACACGTACTTCCTACGAGCAGTACTTC
>-|-|TRBJ1-3|TRBV6-5
CASSYSGNTRNTIYF
TGTGCCAGCAGTTACTCTGGGAATACGAGAAACACCATATATTTT
>-|-|TRBJ1-4|TRBV5-6
CASSLGATNEKLFF
TGTGCCAGCAGCCTAGGCGCAACTAATGAAAAACTGTTTTTT
>TRBD2|few|TRBJ2-5|TRBV7-6
CASSLRLAGANQETQYF
TGTGCCAGCAGCCTTAGACTAGCGGGGGCCAACCAAGAGACCCAGTACTTC
>TRBD1|-|TRBJ1-6|TRBV5-8
CASSLGTAYYNSPLHF
TGTGCCAGCAGCTTAGGGACAGCGTACTATAATTCACCCCTCCACTTT
>-|-|TRBJ2-3|TRBV7-9
CASSLGGGADTQYF
TGTGCCAGCAGCTTAGGTGGGGGCGCAGATACGCAGTATTTT
>TRBD2|-|TRBJ2-1|TRBV5-6
CASSLRGAYNEQFF
TGTGCCAGCAGCTTGCGGGGGGCCTACAATGAGCAGTTCTTC
>TRBD1|-|TRBJ1-4|TRBV5-6
CASSPPRDRDFRGEKLFF
TGTGCCAGCAGCCCCCCCCGGGACAGGGATTTCCGTGGCGAAAAACTGTTTTTT